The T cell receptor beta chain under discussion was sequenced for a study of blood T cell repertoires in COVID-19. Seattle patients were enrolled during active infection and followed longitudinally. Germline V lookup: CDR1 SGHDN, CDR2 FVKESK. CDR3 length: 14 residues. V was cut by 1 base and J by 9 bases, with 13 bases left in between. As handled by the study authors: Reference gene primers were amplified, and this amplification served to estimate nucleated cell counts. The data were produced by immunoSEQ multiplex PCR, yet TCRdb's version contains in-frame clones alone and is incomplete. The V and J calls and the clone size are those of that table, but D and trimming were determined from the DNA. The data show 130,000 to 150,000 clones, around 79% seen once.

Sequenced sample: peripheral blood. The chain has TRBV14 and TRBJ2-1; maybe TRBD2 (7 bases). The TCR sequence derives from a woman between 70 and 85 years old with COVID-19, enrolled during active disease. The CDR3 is CASSQAGGRGEQFF. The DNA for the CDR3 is TGTGCCAGCAGCCAAGCGGGGGGCCGGGGTGAGCAGTTCTTC.